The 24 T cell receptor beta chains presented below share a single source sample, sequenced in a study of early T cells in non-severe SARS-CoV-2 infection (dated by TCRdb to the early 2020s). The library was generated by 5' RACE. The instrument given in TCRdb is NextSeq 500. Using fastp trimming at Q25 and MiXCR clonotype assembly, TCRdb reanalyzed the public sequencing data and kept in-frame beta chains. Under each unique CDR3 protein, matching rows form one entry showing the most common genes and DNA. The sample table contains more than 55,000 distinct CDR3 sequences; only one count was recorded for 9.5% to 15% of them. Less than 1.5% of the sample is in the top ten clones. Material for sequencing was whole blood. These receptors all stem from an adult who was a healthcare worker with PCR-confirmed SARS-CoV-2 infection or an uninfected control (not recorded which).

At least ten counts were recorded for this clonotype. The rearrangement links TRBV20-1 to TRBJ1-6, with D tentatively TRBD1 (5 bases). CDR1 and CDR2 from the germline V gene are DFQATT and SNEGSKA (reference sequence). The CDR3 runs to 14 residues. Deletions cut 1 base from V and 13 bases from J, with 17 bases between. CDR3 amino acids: CSARVDSSDRPLHF. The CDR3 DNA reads TGCAGTGCTAGAGTAGACAGCTCCGATCGGCCCCTCCACTTT.

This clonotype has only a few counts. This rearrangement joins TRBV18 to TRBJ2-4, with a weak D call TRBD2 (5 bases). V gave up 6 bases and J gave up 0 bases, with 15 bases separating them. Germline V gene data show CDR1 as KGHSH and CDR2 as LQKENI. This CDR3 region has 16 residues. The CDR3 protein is CASSIGSLLAKNIQYF. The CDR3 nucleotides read TGTGCCAGCTCCATTGGGAGTTTACTAGCCAAAAACATTCAGTACTTC.

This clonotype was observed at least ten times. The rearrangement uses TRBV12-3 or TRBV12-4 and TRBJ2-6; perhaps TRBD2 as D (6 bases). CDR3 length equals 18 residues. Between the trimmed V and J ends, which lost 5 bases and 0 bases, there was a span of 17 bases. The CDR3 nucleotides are TGTGCCAGCAGTGGGGCCGGGGGTTACTCCTCTGGGGCCAACGTCCTGACTTTC. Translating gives CASSGAGGYSSGANVLTF.

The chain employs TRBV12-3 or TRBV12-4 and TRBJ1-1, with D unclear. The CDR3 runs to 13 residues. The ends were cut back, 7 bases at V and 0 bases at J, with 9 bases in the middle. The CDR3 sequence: CASTTLMNTEAFF. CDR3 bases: TGTGCCAGCACGACACTTATGAACACTGAAGCTTTCTTT.

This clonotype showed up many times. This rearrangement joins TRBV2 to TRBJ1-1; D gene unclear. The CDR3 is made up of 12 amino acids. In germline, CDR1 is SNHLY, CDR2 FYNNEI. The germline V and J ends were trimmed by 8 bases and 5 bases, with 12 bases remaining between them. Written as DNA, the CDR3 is TGTGCCAGCGAGCGGACGCGGACTGAAGCTTTCTTT. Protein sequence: CASERTRTEAFF.

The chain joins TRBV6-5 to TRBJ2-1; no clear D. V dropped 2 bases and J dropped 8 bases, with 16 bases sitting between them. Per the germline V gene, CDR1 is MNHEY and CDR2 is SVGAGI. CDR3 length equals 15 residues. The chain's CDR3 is CASSYGSPRADEQFF. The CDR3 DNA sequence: TGTGCCAGCAGTTACGGCTCACCTAGAGCAGATGAGCAGTTCTTC.

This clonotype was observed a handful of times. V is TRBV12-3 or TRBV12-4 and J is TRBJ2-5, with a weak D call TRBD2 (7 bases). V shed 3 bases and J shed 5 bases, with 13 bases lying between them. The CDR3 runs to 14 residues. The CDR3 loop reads CASSFGGGKETQYF. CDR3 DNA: TGTGCCAGCAGTTTCGGCGGGGGCAAGGAGACCCAGTACTTC.

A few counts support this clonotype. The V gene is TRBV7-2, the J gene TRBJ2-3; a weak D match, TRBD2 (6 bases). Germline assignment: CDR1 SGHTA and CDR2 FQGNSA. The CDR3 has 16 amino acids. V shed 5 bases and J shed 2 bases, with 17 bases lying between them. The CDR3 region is CASSPRDFYSTDTQYF. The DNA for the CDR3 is TGTGCCAGCAGCCCCCGGGACTTTTATTCCACAGATACGCAGTATTTT.

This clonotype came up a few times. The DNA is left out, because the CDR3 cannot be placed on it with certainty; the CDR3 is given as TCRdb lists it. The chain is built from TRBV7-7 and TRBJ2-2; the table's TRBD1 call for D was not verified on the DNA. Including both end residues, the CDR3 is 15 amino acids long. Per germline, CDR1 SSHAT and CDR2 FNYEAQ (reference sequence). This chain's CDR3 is CASSTSRGATGELFF.

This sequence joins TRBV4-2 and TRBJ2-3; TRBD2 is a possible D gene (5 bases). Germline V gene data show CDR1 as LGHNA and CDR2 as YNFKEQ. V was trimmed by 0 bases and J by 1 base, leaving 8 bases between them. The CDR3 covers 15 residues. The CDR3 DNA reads TGTGCCAGCAGCCAAGAACCCGGGGGCACAGATACGCAGTATTTT. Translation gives CASSQEPGGTDTQYF.

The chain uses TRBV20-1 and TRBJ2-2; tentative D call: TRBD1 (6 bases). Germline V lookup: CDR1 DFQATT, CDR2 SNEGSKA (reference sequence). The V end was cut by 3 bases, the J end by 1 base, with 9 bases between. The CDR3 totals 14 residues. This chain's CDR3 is CSARKQGNTGELFF. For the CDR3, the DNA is TGCAGTGCTAGGAAACAGGGGAACACCGGGGAGCTGTTTTTT.

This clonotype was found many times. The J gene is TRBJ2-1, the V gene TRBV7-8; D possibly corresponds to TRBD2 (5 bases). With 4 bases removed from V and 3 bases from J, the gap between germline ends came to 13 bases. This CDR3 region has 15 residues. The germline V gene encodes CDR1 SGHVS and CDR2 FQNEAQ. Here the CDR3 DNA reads TGTGCCAGCAGCTCCCCTCGGCGGGTCTACAATGAGCAGTTCTTC. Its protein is CASSSPRRVYNEQFF.

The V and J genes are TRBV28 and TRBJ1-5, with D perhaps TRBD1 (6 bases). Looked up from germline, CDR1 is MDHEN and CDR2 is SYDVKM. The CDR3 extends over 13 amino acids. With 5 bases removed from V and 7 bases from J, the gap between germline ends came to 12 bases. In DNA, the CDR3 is TGTGCCAGCAGTCAGACGGACAGACAGCCCCAGCATTTT. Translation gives CASSQTDRQPQHF.

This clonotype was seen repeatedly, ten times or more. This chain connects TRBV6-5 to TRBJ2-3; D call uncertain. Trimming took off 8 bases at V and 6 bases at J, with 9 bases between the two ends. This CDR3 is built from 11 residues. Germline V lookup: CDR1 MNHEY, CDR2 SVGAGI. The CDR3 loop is CASWVGDTQYF. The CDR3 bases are TGTGCCAGCTGGGTGGGGGATACGCAGTATTTT.

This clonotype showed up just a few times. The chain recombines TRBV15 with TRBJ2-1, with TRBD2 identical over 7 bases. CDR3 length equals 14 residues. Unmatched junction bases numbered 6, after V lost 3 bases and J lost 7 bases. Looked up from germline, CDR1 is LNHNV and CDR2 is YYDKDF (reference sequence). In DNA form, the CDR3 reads TGTGCCACCAGCAGCGGGGGGACTTGGAATGAGCAGTTCTTC. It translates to CATSSGGTWNEQFF.

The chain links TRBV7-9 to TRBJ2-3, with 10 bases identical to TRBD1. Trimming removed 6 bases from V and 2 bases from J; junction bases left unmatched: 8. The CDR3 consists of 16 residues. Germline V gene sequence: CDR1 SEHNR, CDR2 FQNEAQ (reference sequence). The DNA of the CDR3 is TGTGCCAGCAGGCACCCGGGACAGGGGAACACAGATACGCAGTATTTT. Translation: CASRHPGQGNTDTQYF.

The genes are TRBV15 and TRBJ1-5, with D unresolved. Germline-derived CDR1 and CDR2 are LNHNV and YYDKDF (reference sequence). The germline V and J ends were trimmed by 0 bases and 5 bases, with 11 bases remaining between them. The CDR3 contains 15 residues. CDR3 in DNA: TGTGCCACCAGCAGAGAGCGCAGGCTTTATCAGCCCCAGCATTTT. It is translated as CATSRERRLYQPQHF.

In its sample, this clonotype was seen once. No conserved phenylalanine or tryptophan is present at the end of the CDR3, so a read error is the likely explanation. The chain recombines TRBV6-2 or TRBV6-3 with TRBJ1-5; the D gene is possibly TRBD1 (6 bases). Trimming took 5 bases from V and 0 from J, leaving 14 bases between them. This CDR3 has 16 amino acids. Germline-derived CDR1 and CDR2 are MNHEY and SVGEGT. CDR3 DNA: TGTGCCAGCAGTCCAAGAGGGGGATATAGCAATCAGCCCCAGCATTAT. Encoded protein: CASSPRGGYSNQPQHY.

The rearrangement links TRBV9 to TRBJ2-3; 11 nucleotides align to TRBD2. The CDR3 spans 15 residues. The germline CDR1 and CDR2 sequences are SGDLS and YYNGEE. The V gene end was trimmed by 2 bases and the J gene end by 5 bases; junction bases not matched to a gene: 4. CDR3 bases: TGTGCCAGCAGCGTTAGCGGGGGGGCAAGAGATACGCAGTATTTT. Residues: CASSVSGGARDTQYF.

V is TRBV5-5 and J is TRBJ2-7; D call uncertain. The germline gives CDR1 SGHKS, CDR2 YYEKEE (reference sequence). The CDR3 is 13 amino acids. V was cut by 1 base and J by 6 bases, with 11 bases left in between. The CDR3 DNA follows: TGTGCCAGCAGCTTGCGGACCATGGTCGAGCAGTACTTC. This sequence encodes CASSLRTMVEQYF.

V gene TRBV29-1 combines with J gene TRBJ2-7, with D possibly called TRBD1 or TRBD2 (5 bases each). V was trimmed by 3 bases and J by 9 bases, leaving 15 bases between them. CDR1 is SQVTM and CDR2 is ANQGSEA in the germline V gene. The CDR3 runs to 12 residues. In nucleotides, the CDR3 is TGCAGCGTTGATGGGGGAGACGAATGGCAGTACTTC. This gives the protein CSVDGGDEWQYF.

The CDR3 DNA follows: TGTGCCAGCAGCGCACTAGCGGGGGGGCCGGAAGATACGCAGTATTTT. Protein sequence: CASSALAGGPEDTQYF. This sequence joins TRBV6-1 and TRBJ2-3; 13 bases match TRBD2. Per germline, CDR1 MNHNS and CDR2 SASEGT. The CDR3 is 16 residues long. With 6 bases clipped from V and 5 bases from J, the junction kept 8 bases outside the gene matches.

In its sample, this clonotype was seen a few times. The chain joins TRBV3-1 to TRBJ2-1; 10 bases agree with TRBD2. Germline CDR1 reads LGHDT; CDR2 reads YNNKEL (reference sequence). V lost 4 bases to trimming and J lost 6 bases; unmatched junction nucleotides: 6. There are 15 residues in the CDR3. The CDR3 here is CASSLGAGGSNEQFF. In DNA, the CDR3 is TGTGCCAGCAGCCTAGGAGCGGGGGGGAGCAATGAGCAGTTCTTC.

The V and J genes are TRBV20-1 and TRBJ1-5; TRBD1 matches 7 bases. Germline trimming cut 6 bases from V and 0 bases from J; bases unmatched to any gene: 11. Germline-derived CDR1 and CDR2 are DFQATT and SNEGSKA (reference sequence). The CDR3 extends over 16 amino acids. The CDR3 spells CSALDRTGFSNQPQHF. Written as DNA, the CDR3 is TGCAGTGCCTTGGACAGGACGGGATTTAGCAATCAGCCCCAGCATTTT.